This T cell receptor beta chain was sequenced during a study of shared clonotypes between healthy human individuals. Deep-level assay runs were performed. As handled by the study authors: For the immunoSEQ data, sequences were junction-only without quality scores, so filtering differed. This table comes from immunoSEQ multiplex PCR, and its TCRdb copy is limited to in-frame clones, with some not included. For V, J and clone size, that table is used; D and trimming come from the DNA. Found here are approximately 940,000 clones, 60% to 85% of them singletons; the top ten hold around 1.5%. This clone occurred once. Its antigen remains unknown. Study-wide results and limits: Clonotypes not shared had lower generation probabilities than those common to all four donors.

The sample comprised memory CD4+ T cells sorted from blood. Subset: CD45RA-negative fraction. The source is a man aged 18 to 29 in good health.

CDR3 sequence (DNA): TGCGCCAGTTCGGGGGGACAGGGAGCCTACGAGCAGTACTTC. It yields the protein CASSGGQGAYEQYF. The chain has TRBV5-1 and TRBJ2-5; 9 bases line up with TRBD1. The closer fit of TRBJ2-7 to the DNA end suggests the J call may be wrong. The germline CDR1 and CDR2 sequences are SGHRS and YFSETQ. The CDR3 length is 14 residues.